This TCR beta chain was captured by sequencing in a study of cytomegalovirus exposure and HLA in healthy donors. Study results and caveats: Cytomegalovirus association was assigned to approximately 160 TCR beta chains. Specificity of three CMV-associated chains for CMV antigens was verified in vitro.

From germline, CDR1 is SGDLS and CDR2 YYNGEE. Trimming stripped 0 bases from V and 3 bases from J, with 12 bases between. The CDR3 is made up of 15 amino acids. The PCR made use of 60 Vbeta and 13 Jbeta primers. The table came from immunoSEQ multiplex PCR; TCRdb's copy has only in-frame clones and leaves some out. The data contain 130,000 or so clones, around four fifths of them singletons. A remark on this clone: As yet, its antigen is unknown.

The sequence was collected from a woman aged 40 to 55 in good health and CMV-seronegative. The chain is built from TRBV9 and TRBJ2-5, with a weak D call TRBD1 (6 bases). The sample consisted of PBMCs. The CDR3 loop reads CASSVDREGEETQYF. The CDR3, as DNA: TGTGCCAGCAGCGTAGACAGGGAAGGGGAAGAGACCCAGTACTTC.